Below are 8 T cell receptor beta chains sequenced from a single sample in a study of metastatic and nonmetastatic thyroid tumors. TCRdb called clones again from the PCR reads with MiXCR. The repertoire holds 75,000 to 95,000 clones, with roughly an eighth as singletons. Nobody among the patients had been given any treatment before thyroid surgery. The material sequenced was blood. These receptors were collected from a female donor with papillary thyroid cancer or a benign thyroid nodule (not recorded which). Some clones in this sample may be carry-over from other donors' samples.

CDR3 coding DNA: TGTGCCTGGAGTAAGGGACTATGGGTCAACGAGCAGTTCTTC. The encoded protein is CAWSKGLWVNEQFF. This chain connects TRBV30 to TRBJ2-1, with 7 bases aligning to TRBD2. Per germline, CDR1 GTSNPN and CDR2 SVGIG (reference sequence). The CDR3 runs 14 residues. V gave up 2 bases and J gave up 10 bases; unmatched junction bases: 11.

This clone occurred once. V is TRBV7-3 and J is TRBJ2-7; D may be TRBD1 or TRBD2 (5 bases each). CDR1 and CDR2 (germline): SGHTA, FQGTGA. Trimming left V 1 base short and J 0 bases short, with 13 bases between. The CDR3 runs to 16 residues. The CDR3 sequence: CASSLIGVGSSYEQYF. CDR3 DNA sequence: TGTGCCAGCAGCTTAATAGGGGTGGGGAGCTCCTACGAGCAGTACTTC.

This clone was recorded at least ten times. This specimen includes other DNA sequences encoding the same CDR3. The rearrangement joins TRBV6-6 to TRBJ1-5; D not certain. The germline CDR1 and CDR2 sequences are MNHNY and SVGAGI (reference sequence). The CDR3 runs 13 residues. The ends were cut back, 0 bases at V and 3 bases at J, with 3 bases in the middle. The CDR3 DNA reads TGTGCCAGCAGTTACTCCTCCAATCAGCCCCAGCATTTT. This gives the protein CASSYSSNQPQHF.

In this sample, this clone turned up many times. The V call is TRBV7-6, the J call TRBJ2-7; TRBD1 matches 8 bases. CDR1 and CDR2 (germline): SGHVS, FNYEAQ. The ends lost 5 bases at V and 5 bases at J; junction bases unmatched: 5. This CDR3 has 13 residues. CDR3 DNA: TGTGCCAGCAGCGATATACAGGGGGACGAGCAGTACTTC. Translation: CASSDIQGDEQYF.

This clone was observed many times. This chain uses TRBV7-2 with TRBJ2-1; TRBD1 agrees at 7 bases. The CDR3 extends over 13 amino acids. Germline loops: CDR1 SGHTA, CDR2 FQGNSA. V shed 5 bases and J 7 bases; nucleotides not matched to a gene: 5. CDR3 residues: CASSPGGTNEQFF. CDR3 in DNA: TGTGCCAGCAGCCCAGGGGGTACAAATGAGCAGTTCTTC.

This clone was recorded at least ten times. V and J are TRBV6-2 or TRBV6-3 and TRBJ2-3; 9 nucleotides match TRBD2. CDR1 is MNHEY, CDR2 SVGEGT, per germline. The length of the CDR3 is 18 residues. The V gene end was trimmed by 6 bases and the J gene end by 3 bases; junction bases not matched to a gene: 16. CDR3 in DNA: TGTGCCAGCAGCCCCCGGGGACTGGCGGGAGGGGTAACAGATACGCAGTATTTT. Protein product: CASSPRGLAGGVTDTQYF.

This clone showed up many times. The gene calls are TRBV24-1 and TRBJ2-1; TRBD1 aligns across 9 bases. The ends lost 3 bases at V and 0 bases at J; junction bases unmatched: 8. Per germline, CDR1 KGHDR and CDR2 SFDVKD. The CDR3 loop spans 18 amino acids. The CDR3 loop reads CATSDPTGGTHSYNEQFF. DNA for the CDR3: TGTGCCACCAGTGATCCTACAGGGGGCACCCACTCCTACAATGAGCAGTTCTTC.

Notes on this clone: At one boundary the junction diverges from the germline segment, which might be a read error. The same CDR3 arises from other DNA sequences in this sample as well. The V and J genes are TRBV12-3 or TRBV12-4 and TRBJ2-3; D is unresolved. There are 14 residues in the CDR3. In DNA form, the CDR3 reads TGTGCCAGCACCGACCGACGTTACACAGATACACAGTATTTT. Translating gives CASTDRRYTDTQYF.